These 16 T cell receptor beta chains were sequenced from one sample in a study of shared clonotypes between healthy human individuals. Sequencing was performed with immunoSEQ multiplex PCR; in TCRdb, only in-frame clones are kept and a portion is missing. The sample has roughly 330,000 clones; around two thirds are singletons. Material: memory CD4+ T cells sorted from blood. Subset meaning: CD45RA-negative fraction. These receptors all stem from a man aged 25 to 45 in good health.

In nucleotides, the CDR3 is TGTGCCAGCAGCCAGCCCCCCCGCTCCTACAATGAGCAGTTCTTC. Amino acids: CASSQPPRSYNEQFF. The chain links TRBV14 to TRBJ2-1; D is unresolved. Per germline, CDR1 SGHDN and CDR2 FVKESK. The V end was cut by 3 bases, the J end by 0 bases, with 9 bases between. The CDR3 is made up of 15 amino acids.

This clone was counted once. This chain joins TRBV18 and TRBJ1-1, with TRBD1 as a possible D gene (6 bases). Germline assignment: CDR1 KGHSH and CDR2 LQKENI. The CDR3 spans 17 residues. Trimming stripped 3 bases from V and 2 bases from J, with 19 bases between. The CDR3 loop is CASSPLNYRDSNTEAFF. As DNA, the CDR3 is TGTGCCAGCTCACCCCTTAACTACAGGGATTCAAACACTGAAGCTTTCTTT.

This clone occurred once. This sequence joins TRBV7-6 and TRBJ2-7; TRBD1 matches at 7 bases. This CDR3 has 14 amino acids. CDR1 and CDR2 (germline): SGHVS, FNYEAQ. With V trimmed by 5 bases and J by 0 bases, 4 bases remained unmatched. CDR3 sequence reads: CASSRTGVSYEQYF. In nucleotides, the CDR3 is TGTGCCAGCAGCCGGACAGGCGTCTCCTACGAGCAGTACTTC. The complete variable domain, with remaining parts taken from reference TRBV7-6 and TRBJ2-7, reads GAGVSQSPRYKVTKRGQDVALRCDPISGHVSLYWYRQALGQGPEFLTYFNYEAQQDKSGLPNDRFSAERPEGSISTLTIQRTEQRDSAMYRCASSRTGVSYEQYFGPGTRLTVT.

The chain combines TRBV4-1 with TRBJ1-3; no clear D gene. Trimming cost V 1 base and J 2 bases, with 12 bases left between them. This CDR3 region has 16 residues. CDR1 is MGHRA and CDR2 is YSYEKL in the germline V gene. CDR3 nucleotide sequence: TGCGCCAGCAGCCAAGGTCGAGGGTCTGCTGGAAACACCATATATTTT. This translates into CASSQGRGSAGNTIYF.

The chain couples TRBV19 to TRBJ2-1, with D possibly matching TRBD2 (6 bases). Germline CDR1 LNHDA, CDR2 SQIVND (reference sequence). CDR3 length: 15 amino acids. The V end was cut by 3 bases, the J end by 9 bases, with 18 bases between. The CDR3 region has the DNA TGTGCCAGTAGTATTGTCTCGCGGGGACGTGGTGAGCAGTTCTTC. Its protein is CASSIVSRGRGEQFF.

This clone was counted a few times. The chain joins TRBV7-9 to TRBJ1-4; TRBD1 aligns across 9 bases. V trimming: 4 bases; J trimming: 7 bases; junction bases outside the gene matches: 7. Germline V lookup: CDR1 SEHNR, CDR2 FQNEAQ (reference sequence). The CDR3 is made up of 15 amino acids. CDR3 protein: CASSSNRDRAEKLFF. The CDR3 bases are TGTGCCAGCAGCTCAAACCGGGACAGGGCTGAAAAACTGTTTTTT. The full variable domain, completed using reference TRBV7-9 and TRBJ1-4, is DTGVSQNPRHKITKRGQNVTFRCDPISEHNRLYWYRQTLGQGPEFLTYFQNEAQLEKSRLLSDRFSAERPKGSFSTLEIQRTEQGDSAMYLCASSSNRDRAEKLFFGSGTQLSVL.

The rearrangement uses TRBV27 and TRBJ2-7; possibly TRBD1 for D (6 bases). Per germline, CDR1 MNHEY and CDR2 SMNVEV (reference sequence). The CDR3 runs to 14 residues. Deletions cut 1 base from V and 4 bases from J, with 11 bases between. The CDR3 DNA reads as TGTGCCAGCAGTTTATATACAGGGAGATACGAGCAGTACTTC. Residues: CASSLYTGRYEQYF.

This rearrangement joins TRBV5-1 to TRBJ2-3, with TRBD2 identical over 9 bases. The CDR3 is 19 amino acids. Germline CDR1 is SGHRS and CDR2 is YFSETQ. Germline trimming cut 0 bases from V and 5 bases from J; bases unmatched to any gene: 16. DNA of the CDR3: TGCGCCAGCAGCTTGGGTAGCGGGAGACTCAGTTCCGGTCGAGATACGCAGTATTTT. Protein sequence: CASSLGSGRLSSGRDTQYF.

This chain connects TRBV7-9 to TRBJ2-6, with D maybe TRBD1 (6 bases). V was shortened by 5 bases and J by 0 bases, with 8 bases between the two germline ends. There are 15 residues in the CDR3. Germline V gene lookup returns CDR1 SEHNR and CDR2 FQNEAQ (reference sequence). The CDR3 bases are TGTGCCAGCAGCCGGGACATCTCTGGGGCCAACGTCCTGACTTTC. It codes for CASSRDISGANVLTF.

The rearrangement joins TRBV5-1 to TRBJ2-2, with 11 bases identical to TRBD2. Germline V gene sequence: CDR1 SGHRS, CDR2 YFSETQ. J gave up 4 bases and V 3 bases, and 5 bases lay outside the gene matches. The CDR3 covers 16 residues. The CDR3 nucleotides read TGCGCCAGCAGCTACCTAGCGGGAGGTGGCACCGGGGAGCTGTTTTTT. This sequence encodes CASSYLAGGGTGELFF.

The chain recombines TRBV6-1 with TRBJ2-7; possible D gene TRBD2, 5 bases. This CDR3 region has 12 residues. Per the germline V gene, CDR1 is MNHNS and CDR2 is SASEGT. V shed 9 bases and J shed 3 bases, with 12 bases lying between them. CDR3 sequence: CASADSFYEQYF. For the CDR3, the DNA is TGTGCCAGTGCGGACTCGTTCTACGAGCAGTACTTC.

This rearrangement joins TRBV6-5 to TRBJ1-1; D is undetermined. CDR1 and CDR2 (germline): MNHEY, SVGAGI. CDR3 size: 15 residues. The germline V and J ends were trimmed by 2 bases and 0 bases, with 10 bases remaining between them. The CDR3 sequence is CASSYKAVMNTEAFF. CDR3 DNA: TGTGCCAGCAGTTACAAGGCGGTAATGAACACTGAAGCTTTCTTT.

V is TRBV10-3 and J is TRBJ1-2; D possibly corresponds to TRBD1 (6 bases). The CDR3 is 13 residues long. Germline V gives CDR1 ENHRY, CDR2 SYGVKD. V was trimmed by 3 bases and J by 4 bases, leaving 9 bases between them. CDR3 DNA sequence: TGTGCCATCAGTGAAGGGGGTCCCTATGGCTACACCTTC. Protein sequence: CAISEGGPYGYTF.

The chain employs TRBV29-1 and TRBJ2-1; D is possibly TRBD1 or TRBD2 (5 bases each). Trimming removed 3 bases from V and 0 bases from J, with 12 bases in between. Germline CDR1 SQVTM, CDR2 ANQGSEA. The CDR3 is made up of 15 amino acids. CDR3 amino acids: CSVEKRTSSYNEQFF. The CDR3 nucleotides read TGCAGCGTTGAGAAGCGGACAAGCTCCTACAATGAGCAGTTCTTC.

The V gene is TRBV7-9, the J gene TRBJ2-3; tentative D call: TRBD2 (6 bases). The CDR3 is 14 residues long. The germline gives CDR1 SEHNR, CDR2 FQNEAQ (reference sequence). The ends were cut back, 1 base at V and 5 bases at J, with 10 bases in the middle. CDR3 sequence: CASSLVLAGDTQYF. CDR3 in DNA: TGTGCCAGCAGCTTAGTACTAGCCGGAGATACGCAGTATTTT. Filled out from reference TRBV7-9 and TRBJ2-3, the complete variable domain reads DTGVSQNPRHKITKRGQNVTFRCDPISEHNRLYWYRQTLGQGPEFLTYFQNEAQLEKSRLLSDRFSAERPKGSFSTLEIQRTEQGDSAMYLCASSLVLAGDTQYFGPGTRLTVL.

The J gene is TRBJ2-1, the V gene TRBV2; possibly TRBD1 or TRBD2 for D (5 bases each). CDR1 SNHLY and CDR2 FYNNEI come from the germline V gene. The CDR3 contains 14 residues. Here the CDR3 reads CATLRDRSSNEQFF. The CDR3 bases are TGTGCGACCCTCCGGGACCGTTCGTCCAATGAGCAGTTCTTC. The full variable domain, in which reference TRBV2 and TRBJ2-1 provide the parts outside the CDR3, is EPEVTQTPSHQVTQMGQEVILRCVPISNHLYFYWYRQILGQKVEFLVSFYNNEISEKSEIFDDQFSVERPDGSNFTLKIRSTKLEDSAMYFCATLRDRSSNEQFFGPGTRLTVL.